This T cell receptor beta chain was profiled in a study of cytomegalovirus exposure and HLA in healthy donors. This PCR relied on a set of 60 Vbeta primers and 13 Jbeta primers. Data came from immunoSEQ multiplex PCR; TCRdb stores just in-frame clones and leaves some out. Of 95,000 to 150,000 clones in the sample, 76% were seen once. J was trimmed by 10 bases and V by 5 bases; bases with no gene match: 5. The CDR3 runs 12 residues. Germline V CDR1 and CDR2: SEHNR, FQNEAQ (reference sequence). This sequence was found in a man aged 50-59 years in good health and CMV-seronegative. The sample consisted of PBMCs. The chain uses TRBV7-9 and TRBJ2-1, with 7 bases matching TRBD1. This CDR3 is CASSPGTEEQFF. CDR3 nucleotide sequence: TGTGCCAGCAGCCCCGGGACAGAAGAGCAGTTCTTC.